This TCR beta chain was captured by sequencing in a study of CD8 T cells in ankylosing spondylitis. Findings and limits, study-wide: In ankylosing spondylitis blood, a motif of eight highly homologous TCR beta variants appeared characteristic.

In this sample, this clonotype turned up many times. Its specificity is not known. TCRdb reprocessed the 5' RACE reads with MiXCR, giving one entry per CDR3 protein. The table has 200,000 or so distinct CDR3 sequences, approximately 24% seen once. The germline CDR1 and CDR2 sequences are SQVTM and ANQGSEA. The V segment lost 6 bases and the J segment 5 bases; nucleotides outside the gene matches: 18. There are 17 residues in the CDR3. This TCR came from a male donor with ankylosing spondylitis or in good health (not recorded which). Sequencing input: blood, either unsorted or a sorted T cell fraction (not recorded which). The chain is built from TRBV29-1 and TRBJ2-1, with TRBD1 identical over 8 bases. In nucleotides, the CDR3 is TGCAGCGTCACCGGGGGACAGGCTGTGGGGTATCACAATGAGCAGTTCTTC. Translation gives CSVTGGQAVGYHNEQFF.